One TCR beta chain is described in this entry. The data originate from a study of HIV-infected patients and healthy controls. V dropped 7 bases and J dropped 5; count of bases not matched to a gene: 9. This CDR3 spans 14 amino acids. The V gene's germline CDR1 is WSHSY and CDR2 SAAADI. Via MiXCR, TCRdb re-called the 5' RACE reads, giving one row per CDR3 protein. Seen here are almost 65,000 distinct CDR3 sequences, about a fifth observed once, and the top ten hold about 1.5%. The TCR sequence derives from a human donor in good health. The V call is TRBV10-2, the J call TRBJ1-1, with 8 bases fitting TRBD1. Material for sequencing was CD4+ T cells from blood. This chain's CDR3 is CASITDRAKTEAFF. CDR3 in DNA: TGCGCCAGCATTACGGACAGGGCTAAAACTGAAGCTTTCTTT.